This record looks at one T cell receptor (beta chain) sequence and its context. What it recognizes is unknown. A roughly 9.3 ml volume of fresh peripheral blood provided the PBMCs. The germline gives CDR1 DFQATT, CDR2 SNEGSKA (reference sequence). J lost 4 bases, V lost 4 bases, and 4 bases had no gene match. The CDR3 has 15 residues. Beta-chain TCR CDR3 regions were amplified from RNA transcripts. HTBI primers served in a first-round RT-PCR, which a second-round multiplex PCR followed. TCRdb re-called the multiplex PCR reads with MiXCR, one entry per CDR3 protein. Found here are 200,000 to 300,000 distinct CDR3 sequences, about 46% of them singletons; the top ten hold around half. The data derive from a study of Graves' ophthalmopathy and Graves' hyperthyroidism. Study background: Peripheral blood was gathered at the point of initial diagnosis, before any treatment started.

Points from the study as a whole: An approximately 80% specificity and about 88% sensitivity were achieved by a 13-signature model that separated ophthalmopathy from stable hyperthyroidism. Sensitivity reached 70.59% and specificity about 78% when the model predicted ophthalmopathy progression.

The sequencing sample was made of peripheral blood. The receptor was isolated from an adult man with Graves' ophthalmopathy. This chain uses TRBV20-1 with TRBJ1-4, with 12 bases matching TRBD1. The CDR3, as DNA: TGCAGTGCTACAGGGACAGGGGGCCTTAATGAAAAACTGTTTTTT. This translates into CSATGTGGLNEKLFF.